Presented here are 32 T cell receptor beta chains from one specimen sequenced in a study of blood T cell repertoires in COVID-19. The assay was immunoSEQ multiplex PCR, and TCRdb's table has in-frame clones only and misses some. The table has 100,000 or so clones, 85% seen once. The source material was peripheral blood. The receptors shown here come from a woman between 70 and 85 years old with active or convalescent COVID-19.

This rearrangement joins TRBV19 to TRBJ1-4; D might be TRBD1 (6 bases). The V gene's germline CDR1 is LNHDA and CDR2 SQIVND (reference sequence). Trimming removed 6 bases at V and 3 bases at J, with 11 bases between. The CDR3 is made up of 14 amino acids. CDR3 amino acids: CASSRGFANEKLFF. The CDR3 DNA is TGTGCCAGTAGCAGGGGATTTGCTAATGAAAAACTGTTTTTT.

This clone appeared a single time. The chain links TRBV7-2 to TRBJ2-6; D not certain. This CDR3 region has 16 residues. Per germline, CDR1 SGHTA and CDR2 FQGNSA. Trimming left V 2 bases short and J 0 bases short, with 8 bases between. The CDR3 here is CASSLLVHSGANVLTF. The CDR3 DNA sequence: TGTGCCAGCAGCTTATTAGTCCACTCTGGGGCCAACGTCCTGACTTTC.

There are a few counts of this clone. The CDR3: CASSLSQRYGYTF. DNA for the CDR3: TGTGCCAGCAGTTTATCCCAGCGCTATGGCTACACCTTC. The chain recombines TRBV28 with TRBJ1-2, with D unclear. Germline V gene data show CDR1 as MDHEN and CDR2 as SYDVKM. V was cut by 1 base and J by 4 bases, with 7 bases left in between. This CDR3 has 13 residues.

This clone was observed a single time. V usage is TRBV24-1 and J usage is TRBJ2-7, with TRBD2 identical over 8 bases. Germline V gives CDR1 KGHDR, CDR2 SFDVKD. The CDR3 consists of 13 residues. Trimming at V came to 4 bases and at J to 6 bases, leaving 4 bases not matched to a gene. CDR3 DNA sequence: TGTGCCACCAGTGACGGGACTAGGTCCGAGCAGTACTTC. This translates into CATSDGTRSEQYF.

V usage is TRBV9 and J usage is TRBJ2-5, with TRBD1 matching 8 bases. The CDR3 covers 15 residues. V lost 0 bases and J lost 4; bases outside the gene matches: 5. Germline V gene lookup returns CDR1 SGDLS and CDR2 YYNGEE. The DNA of the CDR3 is TGTGCCAGCAGCGTAGCTTCAGGGGGCACAGAGACCCAGTACTTC. As protein: CASSVASGGTETQYF.

This chain joins TRBV2 and TRBJ1-1; 9 positions agree with TRBD1. Germline CDR1 SNHLY, CDR2 FYNNEI. With 5 bases clipped from V and 8 bases from J, the junction kept 12 bases outside the gene matches. The CDR3 runs to 15 residues. This CDR3 is CASSRDRVGINEAFF. The CDR3 DNA reads TGTGCCAGCAGTAGGGACAGGGTAGGGATAAACGAAGCTTTCTTT.

The rearrangement links TRBV20-1 to TRBJ2-2, with a weak D call TRBD1 (6 bases). Trimming pared 3 bases from V and 4 bases from J, leaving 12 bases between. CDR3 length: 14 residues. The germline V gene encodes CDR1 DFQATT and CDR2 SNEGSKA (reference sequence). The CDR3 coding sequence is TGCAGTGCTAGTGGCGGACAGCTCACCGGGGAGCTGTTTTTT. This gives the protein CSASGGQLTGELFF.

The chain links TRBV28 to TRBJ1-5; 11 nucleotides line up with TRBD1. Germline lookup yields CDR1 MDHEN and CDR2 SYDVKM. The V gene end was trimmed by 5 bases and the J gene end by 5 bases; junction bases not matched to a gene: 8. The CDR3 contains 16 residues. The CDR3 is CASSPGGQGEYQPQHF. In DNA, the CDR3 is TGTGCCAGCAGTCCAGGGGGACAGGGGGAGTATCAGCCCCAGCATTTT.

The chain has TRBV2 and TRBJ1-1; D is undetermined. V dropped 8 bases and J dropped 0 bases, with 10 bases sitting between them. The CDR3 runs to 13 residues. CDR1 is SNHLY and CDR2 is FYNNEI in the germline V gene. In DNA, the CDR3 is TGTGCCAGCGCGGTGGCATTGAACACTGAAGCTTTCTTT. This encodes CASAVALNTEAFF.

The chain couples TRBV7-9 to TRBJ2-6, with a tentative D call TRBD2 (5 bases). Trimming took 1 base from V and 2 from J, leaving 15 bases between them. The CDR3 runs 18 residues. Per germline, CDR1 SEHNR and CDR2 FQNEAQ (reference sequence). The CDR3 nucleotides read TGTGCCAGCAGCTTAGGCGCGAGAGGGAGTACTGGGGCCAACGTCCTGACTTTC. It codes for CASSLGARGSTGANVLTF. The whole variable domain, filled in from reference TRBV7-9 and TRBJ2-6, reads DTGVSQNPRHKITKRGQNVTFRCDPISEHNRLYWYRQTLGQGPEFLTYFQNEAQLEKSRLLSDRFSAERPKGSFSTLEIQRTEQGDSAMYLCASSLGARGSTGANVLTFGAGSRLTVL.

This chain uses TRBV9 with TRBJ2-7; possibly TRBD2 for D (5 bases). This CDR3 has 13 amino acids. Germline CDR1 is SGDLS and CDR2 is YYNGEE. V was shortened by 0 bases and J by 3 bases, with 7 bases between the two germline ends. The CDR3 spells CASSVDGVYEQYF. The CDR3 DNA reads TGTGCCAGCAGCGTAGACGGGGTCTACGAGCAGTACTTC.

The V and J genes are TRBV5-1 and TRBJ2-3; D gene unclear. This CDR3 comprises 14 residues. V was trimmed by 0 bases and J by 6 bases, leaving 11 bases between them. CDR1 is SGHRS, CDR2 YFSETQ, per germline. This chain's CDR3 is CASSLEQLPDTQYF. The CDR3 bases are TGCGCCAGCAGCTTGGAACAGCTACCCGATACGCAGTATTTT.

V and J are TRBV6-5 and TRBJ2-5; TRBD1 might be the D (5 bases). V dropped 6 bases and J dropped 4 bases, with 12 bases sitting between them. Germline V lookup: CDR1 MNHEY, CDR2 SVGAGI. This CDR3 spans 13 amino acids. The CDR3 coding sequence is TGTGCCAGCAGAGCAGGGTCCCCAGAGACCCAGTACTTC. Translating it yields CASRAGSPETQYF.

V is TRBV2 and J is TRBJ2-1; 8 bases map to TRBD1. J lost 9 bases, V lost 0 bases, and 4 bases had no gene match. Per germline, CDR1 SNHLY and CDR2 FYNNEI. The CDR3 has 14 amino acids. The CDR3 sequence: CASSEARTGSEQFF. CDR3 DNA sequence: TGTGCCAGCAGTGAAGCCCGGACAGGGAGTGAGCAGTTCTTC.

As DNA, the CDR3 is TGCGCCAGCAGCCAGACTCCGGGACAGGGAGGTGCTGAAGCTTTCTTT. This sequence encodes CASSQTPGQGGAEAFF. The chain combines TRBV5-1 with TRBJ1-1; 9 bases line up with TRBD1. The CDR3 covers 16 residues. The junction had 13 bases not matched to a gene; V was cut back by 4 bases and J by 6 bases. Germline V gives CDR1 SGHRS, CDR2 YFSETQ. Drawing the rest from reference TRBV5-1 and TRBJ1-1, the complete variable domain is KAGVTQTPRYLIKTRGQQVTLSCSPISGHRSVSWYQQTPGQGLQFLFEYFSETQRNKGNFPGRFSGRQFSNSRSEMNVSTLELGDSALYLCASSQTPGQGGAEAFFGQGTRLTVV.

The chain carries TRBV5-1 and TRBJ2-5, with 11 bases lining up with TRBD2. There are 15 residues in the CDR3. V lost 2 bases and J lost 2; bases outside the gene matches: 2. Germline V gene lookup returns CDR1 SGHRS and CDR2 YFSETQ. Written as DNA, the CDR3 is TGCGCCAGCAGCTTCCTAGCGGGGGGACAAGAGACCCAGTACTTC. Translated, it gives CASSFLAGGQETQYF.

V gene TRBV2 combines with J gene TRBJ1-4; possible D gene TRBD1, 5 bases. V was pared by 4 bases and J by 8 bases, with 11 bases between. The CDR3 extends over 13 amino acids. Per the germline V gene, CDR1 is SNHLY and CDR2 is FYNNEI. The CDR3 here is CASSGQYGEKLFF. DNA for the CDR3: TGTGCCAGCAGTGGACAGTATGGGGAAAAACTGTTTTTT.

The chain carries TRBV5-1 and TRBJ1-2; 8 bases agree with TRBD1. Germline V gene sequence: CDR1 SGHRS, CDR2 YFSETQ. The CDR3 covers 15 residues. V shed 4 bases, J shed 1 base, and the junction held 6 bases outside the gene matches. The CDR3 loop is CASSPGTGFNYGYTF. DNA of the CDR3: TGCGCCAGCAGCCCAGGGACAGGCTTTAACTATGGCTACACCTTC.

The CDR3 spells CASSIWNTEAFF. CDR3 nucleotide sequence: TGTGCCAGTAGTATCTGGAACACTGAAGCTTTCTTT. The rearrangement uses TRBV19 and TRBJ1-1; no firm D call. CDR1 is LNHDA and CDR2 is SQIVND in the germline V gene (reference sequence). Trimming took off 3 bases at V and 1 base at J, with 3 bases between the two ends. This CDR3 spans 12 amino acids.

This chain uses TRBV5-1 with TRBJ2-1; TRBD2 matches 10 bases. The CDR3 has 16 amino acids. V shed 0 bases, J shed 5 bases, and the junction held 5 bases outside the gene matches. Germline V gives CDR1 SGHRS, CDR2 YFSETQ. The CDR3 DNA reads as TGCGCCAGCAGCTTGGGAGCGGGGGGGCGACACAATGAGCAGTTCTTC. Protein product: CASSLGAGGRHNEQFF.

The chain joins TRBV30 to TRBJ2-3; 14 nucleotides line up with TRBD2. The CDR3 has 12 amino acids. CDR1 GTSNPN and CDR2 SVGIG come from the germline V gene (reference sequence). The V segment lost 2 bases and the J segment 14 bases; nucleotides outside the gene matches: 3. CDR3 DNA: TGTGCCTGGAGTCCGGGACTAGCGGGAGTGTATTTT. Translated, it gives CAWSPGLAGVYF. Filled out from reference TRBV30 and TRBJ2-3, the complete variable domain reads SQTIHQWPATLVQPVGSPLSLECTVEGTSNPNLYWYRQAAGRGLQLLFYSVGIGQISSEVPQNLSASRPQDRQFILSSKKLLLSDSGFYLCAWSPGLAGVYFGPGTRLTVL.

The V call is TRBV6-2 or TRBV6-3, the J call TRBJ1-5, with TRBD1 matching over 10 bases. CDR1 is MNHEY, CDR2 SVGEGT, per germline. The J segment lost 9 bases and the V segment lost 6 bases, leaving 8 bases of the junction unmatched. The CDR3 contains 14 residues. CDR3 in amino acids: CASSSGQGFWPQHF. Written as DNA, the CDR3 is TGTGCCAGCAGCTCGGGACAGGGGTTTTGGCCCCAGCATTTT.

The chain couples TRBV15 to TRBJ1-6; TRBD1 might be the D (5 bases). CDR1 is LNHNV and CDR2 is YYDKDF in the germline V gene (reference sequence). The CDR3 runs 16 residues. V gave up 0 bases and J gave up 9 bases, with 15 bases separating them. CDR3 loop: CATSRDQRGMGSPLHF. For the CDR3, the DNA is TGTGCCACCAGCAGAGATCAAAGGGGAATGGGTTCACCCCTCCACTTT.

The rearrangement uses TRBV5-1 and TRBJ2-1; 8 nucleotides match TRBD2. Germline assignment: CDR1 SGHRS and CDR2 YFSETQ. The CDR3 contains 12 residues. After removal of 5 bases from V and 7 bases from J, the junction contained 2 bases not matched to a gene. The CDR3 DNA sequence: TGCGCCAGCAGTCGGGAGGGGAATGAGCAGTTCTTC. It is translated as CASSREGNEQFF.

The chain combines TRBV3-1 (or the pseudogene TRBV3-2) with TRBJ2-6; D is unclear. Germline CDR1 LGHDT, CDR2 YNNKEL (reference sequence). The V end was cut by 1 base, the J end by 0 bases, with 4 bases between. The CDR3 contains 15 residues. CDR3 sequence reads: CASSQAFSGANVLTF. CDR3 DNA sequence: TGTGCCAGCAGCCAAGCGTTCTCTGGGGCCAACGTCCTGACTTTC.

In regard to this clone: The identical CDR3 is also encoded by other nucleotide sequences in the sample. The CDR3 DNA reads as TGTGCCAGCAGCAAAGTACCCACAGGGGCCTTATTCGAGCAGTACTTC. Protein sequence: CASSKVPTGALFEQYF. The chain recombines TRBV21-1 with TRBJ2-7; the D segment call TRBD1 is taken from the table without a DNA check. TRBV21-1 is a pseudogene. The CDR3 is made up of 16 amino acids.

V usage is TRBV3-1 (or the pseudogene TRBV3-2) and J usage is TRBJ1-1; a possible D gene is TRBD1 (5 bases). Between the trimmed V and J ends, which lost 2 bases and 7 bases, there was a span of 14 bases. CDR1 and CDR2 from the germline V gene are LGHDT and YNNKEL (reference sequence). The CDR3 covers 14 residues. The CDR3 spells CASSQTITGVEAFF. The CDR3 nucleotides are TGTGCCAGCAGCCAAACCATAACAGGCGTTGAAGCTTTCTTT.

This clone was seen only once. The chain links TRBV6-4 to TRBJ2-3; TRBD2 agrees at 12 bases. V shed 2 bases, J shed 4 bases, and the junction held 10 bases outside the gene matches. Germline CDR1 MRHNA, CDR2 SNTAGT. CDR3 length equals 18 residues. The CDR3 region is CASSDRLPGTSGPDTQYF. CDR3 DNA sequence: TGTGCCAGCAGTGACCGGCTGCCTGGGACTAGCGGGCCAGATACGCAGTATTTT.

V gene TRBV7-2 combines with J gene TRBJ2-7; tentatively, D is TRBD1 (6 bases). In germline, CDR1 is SGHTA, CDR2 FQGNSA. This CDR3 is 14 amino acids long. V gave up 5 bases and J gave up 3 bases, with 14 bases separating them. CDR3 DNA: TGTGCCAGCAGCCCCCAAGGGACATTCTACGAGCAGTACTTC. Its translation is CASSPQGTFYEQYF.

The rearrangement links TRBV27 to TRBJ2-3; 8 bases map to TRBD1. Germline values: CDR1 MNHEY, CDR2 SMNVEV (reference sequence). Trimming removed 6 bases from V and 4 bases from J; junction bases left unmatched: 12. This CDR3 contains 16 residues. CDR3 DNA sequence: TGTGCCAGCAGAGTTTCTGGACAGGGTGGGGCAGATACGCAGTATTTT. Translation: CASRVSGQGGADTQYF.

The CDR3 DNA reads as TGTGCCAGCAGCTTGAGCCACAGGGACGAAAAACTGTTTTTT. Its translation is CASSLSHRDEKLFF. The V call is TRBV7-2, the J call TRBJ1-4; TRBD1 might be the D (6 bases). Germline CDR1 is SGHTA and CDR2 is FQGNSA. V dropped 3 bases and J dropped 8 bases, with 13 bases sitting between them. The length of the CDR3 is 14 residues.

This chain uses TRBV12-3 or TRBV12-4 with TRBJ1-2; D gene ambiguous. The CDR3 has 13 residues. With 6 bases removed from V and 8 bases from J, the gap between germline ends came to 16 bases. DNA of the CDR3: TGTGCCAGCAGACTCACCGACACGTGGGGCTACACCTTC. It specifies CASRLTDTWGYTF.